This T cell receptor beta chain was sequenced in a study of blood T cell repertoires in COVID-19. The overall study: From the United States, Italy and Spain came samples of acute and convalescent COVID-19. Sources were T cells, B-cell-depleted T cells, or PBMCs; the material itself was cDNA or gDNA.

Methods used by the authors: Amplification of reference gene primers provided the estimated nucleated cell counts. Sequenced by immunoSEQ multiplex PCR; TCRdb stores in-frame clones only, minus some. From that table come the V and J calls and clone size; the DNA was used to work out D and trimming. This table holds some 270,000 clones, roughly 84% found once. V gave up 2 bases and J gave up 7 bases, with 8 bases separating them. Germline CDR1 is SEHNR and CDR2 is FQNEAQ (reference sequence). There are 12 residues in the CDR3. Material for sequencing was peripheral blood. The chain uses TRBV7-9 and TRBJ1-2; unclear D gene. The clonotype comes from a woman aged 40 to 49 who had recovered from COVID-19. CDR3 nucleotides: TGTGCCAGCAGCTTAACGGGGAGTGGCTACACCTTC. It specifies CASSLTGSGYTF.